Each of the 10 T cell receptor beta chains below was sequenced from the same sample in a study of blood T cell repertoires in COVID-19. Libraries were prepared by immunoSEQ multiplex PCR; TCRdb keeps only in-frame clonotypes and omits some of them. The sample has under 300,000 clones; roughly 80% are singletons. Sequencing was carried out using peripheral blood. Source of these receptors: a young woman with acute or convalescent COVID-19.

This chain uses TRBV27 with TRBJ1-5; 8 bases align to TRBD1. Germline values: CDR1 MNHEY, CDR2 SMNVEV (reference sequence). Trimming removed 6 bases from V and 3 bases from J; junction bases left unmatched: 7. The CDR3 totals 15 residues. The CDR3 spells CASRPGQEDNQPQHF. CDR3 nucleotide sequence: TGTGCCAGCAGACCGGGACAGGAGGACAATCAGCCCCAGCATTTT.

J is TRBJ2-2 and V is TRBV4-2, with a possible D match to TRBD2 (6 bases). The CDR3 is 15 residues long. Trimming took 5 bases from V and 6 from J, leaving 16 bases between them. From germline, CDR1 is LGHNA and CDR2 YNFKEQ. The CDR3 spells CASSSPAGGAGELFF. In nucleotides, the CDR3 is TGTGCCAGCAGCAGCCCGGCTGGCGGGGCCGGGGAGCTGTTTTTT.

The rearrangement joins TRBV9 to TRBJ2-1, with TRBD2 matching 10 bases. The trim removed 0 bases at V and 2 bases at J, leaving 8 bases unmatched. The CDR3 is 18 residues long. Germline CDR1 is SGDLS and CDR2 is YYNGEE. CDR3 protein: CASSVAGLAGATYNEQFF. CDR3 nucleotide sequence: TGTGCCAGCAGCGTAGCGGGCCTAGCGGGAGCCACCTACAATGAGCAGTTCTTC.

This chain uses TRBV6-2 or TRBV6-3 with TRBJ1-2; possibly TRBD1 for D (6 bases). The CDR3 covers 15 residues. Trimming pared 0 bases from V and 4 bases from J, leaving 12 bases between. The V gene's germline CDR1 is MNHEY and CDR2 SVGEGT. CDR3 in DNA: TGTGCCAGCAGTTACTCCAGAACAGGGAGCTATGGCTACACCTTC. Protein sequence: CASSYSRTGSYGYTF.

The chain carries TRBV7-2 and TRBJ2-2; 10 nucleotides line up with TRBD2. Unmatched junction bases numbered 5, after V lost 2 bases and J lost 5 bases. Germline V gene data show CDR1 as SGHTA and CDR2 as FQGNSA. The CDR3 loop spans 16 amino acids. This CDR3 is CASSLRLAGVTGELFF. The CDR3 DNA reads TGTGCCAGCAGCTTAAGGCTAGCGGGAGTTACCGGGGAGCTGTTTTTT.

This clone was picked up a small number of times. Here the CDR3 reads CASSELRGDGETQYF. The CDR3 region has the DNA TGTGCCAGCAGTGAATTAAGGGGCGACGGAGAGACCCAGTACTTC. The chain recombines TRBV25-1 with TRBJ2-5, with D maybe TRBD1 (5 bases). V was cut by 1 base and J by 4 bases, with 13 bases left in between. The length of the CDR3 is 15 residues. Germline V lookup: CDR1 MGHDK, CDR2 SYGVNS.

This clone was counted a few times. This chain links TRBV7-2 with TRBJ2-1, with 8 bases aligning to TRBD1. CDR3 size: 18 residues. In germline, CDR1 is SGHTA, CDR2 FQGNSA. The V and J ends lost 6 bases and 2 bases, in that order; junction bases with no gene match: 15. DNA for the CDR3: TGTGCCAGCAGGTCACAGGGGGTCGAATCCACTACCTACAATGAGCAGTTCTTC. It translates to CASRSQGVESTTYNEQFF.

The rearrangement joins TRBV7-6 to TRBJ1-1; 8 nucleotides agree with TRBD1. Germline lookup yields CDR1 SGHVS and CDR2 FNYEAQ. The CDR3 runs to 16 residues. V gave up 5 bases and J gave up 1 base; unmatched junction bases: 9. CDR3 in DNA: TGTGCCAGCAGCCCGACGACAGGGGTTTGGAACACTGAAGCTTTCTTT. Translation: CASSPTTGVWNTEAFF.

The V call is TRBV11-2, the J call TRBJ2-1; maybe TRBD2 (6 bases). Trimming left V 1 base short and J 5 bases short, with 15 bases between. The CDR3 consists of 16 residues. CDR1 is SGHAT and CDR2 is FQNNGV in the germline V gene. This CDR3 reads CASSLVGPSAHNEQFF. DNA for the CDR3: TGTGCCAGCAGCTTAGTCGGGCCTAGCGCGCACAATGAGCAGTTCTTC.

This sequence joins TRBV21-1 and TRBJ1-3. TRBV21-1 is assigned pseudogene status. This CDR3 region has 15 residues. The CDR3 protein is CASSNREQSGNTIYF. CDR3 DNA sequence: TGTGCCAGCAGCAACCGGGAACAGTCTGGAAACACCATATATTTT.